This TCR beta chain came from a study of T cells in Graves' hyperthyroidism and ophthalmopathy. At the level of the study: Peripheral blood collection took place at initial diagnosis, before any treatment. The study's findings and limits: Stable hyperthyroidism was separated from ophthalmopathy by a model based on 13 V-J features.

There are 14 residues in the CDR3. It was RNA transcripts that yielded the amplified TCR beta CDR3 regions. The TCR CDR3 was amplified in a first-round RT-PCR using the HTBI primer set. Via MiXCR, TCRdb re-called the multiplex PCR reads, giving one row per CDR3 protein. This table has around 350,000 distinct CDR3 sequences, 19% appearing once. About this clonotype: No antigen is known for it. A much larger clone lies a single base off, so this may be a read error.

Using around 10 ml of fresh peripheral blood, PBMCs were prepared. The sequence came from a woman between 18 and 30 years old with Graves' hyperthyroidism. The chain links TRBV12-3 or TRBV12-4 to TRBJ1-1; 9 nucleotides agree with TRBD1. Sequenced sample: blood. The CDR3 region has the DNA TGTGCCTGCAGTTCGACAGGGGGAAAAACTGAAGCTTTCTTT. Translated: CACSSTGGKTEAFF.